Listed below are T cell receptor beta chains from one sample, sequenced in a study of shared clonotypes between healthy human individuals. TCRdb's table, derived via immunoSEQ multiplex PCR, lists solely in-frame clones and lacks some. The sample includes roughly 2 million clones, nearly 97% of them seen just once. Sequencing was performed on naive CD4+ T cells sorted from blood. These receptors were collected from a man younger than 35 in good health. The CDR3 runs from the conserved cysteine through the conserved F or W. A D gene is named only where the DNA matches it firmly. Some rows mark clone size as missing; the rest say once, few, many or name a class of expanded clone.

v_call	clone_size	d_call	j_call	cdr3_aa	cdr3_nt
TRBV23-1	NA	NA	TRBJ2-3	CASSQLERADTQYF	TGCGCCAGCAGTCAACTAGAGCGGGCAGATACGCAGTATTTT
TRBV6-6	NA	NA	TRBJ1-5	CASSVRSGQVRDPQHF	TGTGCCAGCAGTGTCCGTTCCGGGCAGGTTCGGGATCCCCAGCATTTT
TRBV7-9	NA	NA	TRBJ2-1	CASSLNVEQFF	TGTGCCAGCAGCTTAAACGTGGAGCAGTTCTTC
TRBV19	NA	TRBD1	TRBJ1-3	CASRGPGQGANTIYF	TGTGCCAGTAGGGGCCCCGGACAGGGGGCGAACACCATATATTTT
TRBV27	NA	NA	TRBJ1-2	CASSRNQGNYGYTF	TGTGCCAGCAGTCGTAATCAGGGTAACTATGGCTACACCTTC
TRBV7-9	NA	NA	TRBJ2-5	CASSLPSTGQETQYF	TGTGCCAGCAGTTTACCCTCGACAGGCCAAGAGACCCAGTACTTC
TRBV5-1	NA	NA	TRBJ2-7	CASSMGETTRGAYEQYF	TGCGCCAGCAGCATGGGGGAGACTACACGAGGGGCCTACGAGCAGTACTTC
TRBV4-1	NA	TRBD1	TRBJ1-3	CASSRSDRVFGNTIYF	TGCGCCAGCAGCCGATCCGACAGGGTCTTTGGAAACACCATATATTTT
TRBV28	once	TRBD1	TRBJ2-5	CASSMGQVQETQYF	TGTGCCAGCAGTATGGGACAGGTCCAAGAGACCCAGTACTTC
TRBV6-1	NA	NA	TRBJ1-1	CASSVIWGGGNEAFF	TGTGCCAGCAGTGTCATCTGGGGGGGCGGGAATGAAGCTTTCTTT
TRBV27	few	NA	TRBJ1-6	CASSLGSYNSPLHF	TGTGCCAGCAGTTTAGGGTCCTATAATTCACCCCTCCACTTT
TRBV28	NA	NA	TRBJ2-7	CASFHPPYEQYF	TGTGCCAGCTTCCACCCGCCCTACGAGCAGTACTTC
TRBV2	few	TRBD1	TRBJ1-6	CASSGGQGSSYNSPLHF	TGTGCCAGCAGTGGGGGACAGGGGAGTTCCTATAATTCACCCCTCCACTTT
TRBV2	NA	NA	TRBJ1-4	CASSRSQSNEKLFF	TGTGCCAGCAGTAGAAGCCAGTCTAATGAAAAACTGTTTTTT
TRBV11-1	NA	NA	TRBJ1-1	CASSLDTLNTEAFF	TGTGCCAGCAGCTTAGACACTCTGAACACTGAAGCTTTCTTT
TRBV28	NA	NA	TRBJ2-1	CASVGTLYNEQFF	TGTGCCAGTGTCGGGACTCTTTACAATGAGCAGTTCTTC
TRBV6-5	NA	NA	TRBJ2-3	CASSYNFRDTQYF	TGTGCCAGCAGTTATAATTTTCGGGATACGCAGTATTTT
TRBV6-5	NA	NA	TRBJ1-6	CASSYGGFRGTSPLHF	TGTGCCAGCAGTTACGGGGGTTTTAGGGGTACTTCACCCCTCCACTTT
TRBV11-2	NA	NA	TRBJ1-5	CASSLRGNGDQPQHF	TGTGCCAGCAGCTTACGCGGGAACGGCGATCAGCCCCAGCATTTT
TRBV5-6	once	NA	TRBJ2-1	CASSHTGNEQFF	TGTGCCAGCAGCCACACAGGGAACGAGCAGTTCTTC
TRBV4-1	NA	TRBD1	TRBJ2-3	CASSRQGTTDTQYF	TGCGCCAGCAGCCGACAGGGCACCACAGATACGCAGTATTTT
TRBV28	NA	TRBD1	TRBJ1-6	CASFPRAVYRGSPLHF	TGTGCCAGCTTTCCCCGGGCGGTATACAGGGGTTCACCCCTCCACTTT
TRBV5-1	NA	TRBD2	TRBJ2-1	CASSLSGDHNEQFF	TGCGCCAGCAGCTTAAGCGGGGACCACAATGAGCAGTTCTTC
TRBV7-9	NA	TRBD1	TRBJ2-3	CASSPGQGAADTQYF	TGTGCCAGCAGCCCCGGACAGGGGGCAGCAGATACGCAGTATTTT
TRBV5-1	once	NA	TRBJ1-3	CASSLPGRKDTIYF	TGCGCCAGCAGCTTGCCGGGACGTAAAGACACCATATATTTT
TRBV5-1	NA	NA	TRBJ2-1	CASSLPLILDEQFF	TGCGCCAGCAGCTTGCCTTTAATCCTAGATGAGCAGTTCTTC
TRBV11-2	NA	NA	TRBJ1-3	CASSPQRLSSGNTIYF	TGTGCCAGCAGCCCTCAACGACTGTCCTCTGGAAACACCATATATTTT
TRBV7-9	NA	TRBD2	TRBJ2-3	CASSPRRGGLGDTQYF	TGTGCCAGCAGCCCCCGGCGGGGGGGCCTGGGGGATACGCAGTATTTT
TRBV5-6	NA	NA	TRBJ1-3	CASTHQGFGNTIYF	TGTGCCAGCACCCACCAGGGATTCGGAAACACCATATATTTT
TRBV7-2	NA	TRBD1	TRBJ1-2	CASSLTSGTGRRGYGYTF	TGTGCCAGCAGCTTAACGTCAGGGACAGGGAGACGAGGCTATGGCTACACCTTC
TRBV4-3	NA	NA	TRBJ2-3	CASSQDRHRTSTDTQYF	TGCGCCAGCAGCCAAGATCGGCACAGAACTAGCACAGATACGCAGTATTTT
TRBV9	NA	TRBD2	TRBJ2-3	CASSVGGSIADTQYF	TGTGCCAGCAGCGTGGGCGGGAGTATCGCAGATACGCAGTATTTT
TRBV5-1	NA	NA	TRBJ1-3	CASSLDRSSGNTIYF	TGCGCCAGCAGCTTAGACAGGTCCTCTGGAAACACCATATATTTT
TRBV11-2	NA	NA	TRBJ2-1	CASSSRVDSYNEQFF	TGTGCCAGCAGCTCACGTGTGGACAGCTACAATGAGCAGTTCTTC
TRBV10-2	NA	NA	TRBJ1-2	CASSEVKGIGYGYTF	TGCGCCAGCAGTGAGGTGAAGGGGATCGGCTATGGCTACACCTTC
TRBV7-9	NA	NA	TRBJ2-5	CASSSGPLASWETQYF	TGTGCCAGCAGCTCAGGCCCTTTGGCGAGTTGGGAGACCCAGTACTTC
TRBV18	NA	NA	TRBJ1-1	CASSPTQKNTEAFF	TGTGCCAGCTCACCAACTCAGAAGAACACTGAAGCTTTCTTT
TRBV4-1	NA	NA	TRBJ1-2	CASSQEILALSDYGYTF	TGCGCCAGCAGCCAAGAAATACTCGCTTTGTCGGACTATGGCTACACCTTC
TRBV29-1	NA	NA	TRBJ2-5	CSVEGQGLGETQYF	TGCAGCGTTGAAGGCCAGGGGCTTGGTGAGACCCAGTACTTC
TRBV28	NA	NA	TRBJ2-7	CASSPIAGHEQYF	TGTGCCAGCAGTCCCATTGCAGGGCACGAGCAGTACTTC
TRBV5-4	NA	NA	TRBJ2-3	CASSTQVADTQYF	TGTGCCAGCAGCACCCAAGTGGCGGATACGCAGTATTTT
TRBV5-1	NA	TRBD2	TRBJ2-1	CASSFIAGGENEQFF	TGCGCCAGCAGCTTTATAGCGGGAGGAGAGAATGAGCAGTTCTTC
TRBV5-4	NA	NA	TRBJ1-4	CASSPDGGQEKLFF	TGTGCCAGCAGCCCTGACGGGGGGCAAGAAAAACTGTTTTTT
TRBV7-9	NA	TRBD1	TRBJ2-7	CASSLVSGQGGYEQYF	TGTGCCAGCAGCTTAGTTTCGGGACAGGGGGGCTACGAGCAGTACTTC
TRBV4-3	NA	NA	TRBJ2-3	CASSQGIGSDTQYF	TGCGCCAGCAGCCAAGGGATAGGGAGTGATACGCAGTATTTT
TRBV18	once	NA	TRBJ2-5	CASSPLLRETQYF	TGTGCCAGCTCACCGCTCCTGAGGGAGACCCAGTACTTC
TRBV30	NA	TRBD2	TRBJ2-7	CAWRRRLADHYEQYF	TGTGCCTGGAGGAGGCGACTAGCGGACCACTACGAGCAGTACTTC
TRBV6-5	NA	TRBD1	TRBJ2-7	CASSYKGTGVPYEQYF	TGTGCCAGCAGTTACAAGGGGACAGGGGTCCCCTACGAGCAGTACTTC
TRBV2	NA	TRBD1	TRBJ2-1	CAGQTGGVTDEQFF	TGTGCCGGACAGACAGGGGGGGTTACGGATGAGCAGTTCTTC
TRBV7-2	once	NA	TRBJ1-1	CASSPLRMNTEAFF	TGTGCCAGCAGCCCGTTAAGGATGAACACTGAAGCTTTCTTT
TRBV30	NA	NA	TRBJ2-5	CASRFLTGETQYF	TGTGCCTCACGGTTTCTAACCGGGGAGACCCAGTACTTC
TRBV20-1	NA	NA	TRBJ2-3	CSARTGQTQYF	TGCAGTGCTAGAACGGGACAAACGCAGTATTTT
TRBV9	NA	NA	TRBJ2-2	CASKGYDNTGELFF	TGTGCCAGCAAGGGGTACGACAACACCGGGGAGCTGTTTTTT
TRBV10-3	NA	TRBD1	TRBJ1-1	CAISGGTGDTEAFF	TGTGCCATCAGTGGGGGGACAGGGGACACTGAAGCTTTCTTT
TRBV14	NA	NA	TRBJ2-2	CASSPGRELFF	TGTGCCAGCAGCCCAGGCCGGGAGCTGTTTTTT
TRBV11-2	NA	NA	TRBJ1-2	CASSFAYGGYGYTF	TGTGCCAGCAGCTTTGCATATGGCGGCTATGGCTACACCTTC
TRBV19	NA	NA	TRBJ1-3	CASSEAGNTIYF	TGTGCCAGTTCCGAGGCTGGAAACACCATATATTTT
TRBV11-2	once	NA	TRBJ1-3	CASSQGRRSGNTIYF	TGTGCCAGCAGTCAGGGCCGTCGCTCTGGAAACACCATATATTTT
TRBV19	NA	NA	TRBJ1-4	CASSIGGVPPSEKLFF	TGTGCCAGTAGTATAGGCGGCGTGCCACCAAGTGAAAAACTGTTTTTT
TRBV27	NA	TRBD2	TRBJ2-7	CASSPRGREAYEQYF	TGTGCCAGCAGTCCCCGGGGGAGGGAGGCGTACGAGCAGTACTTC